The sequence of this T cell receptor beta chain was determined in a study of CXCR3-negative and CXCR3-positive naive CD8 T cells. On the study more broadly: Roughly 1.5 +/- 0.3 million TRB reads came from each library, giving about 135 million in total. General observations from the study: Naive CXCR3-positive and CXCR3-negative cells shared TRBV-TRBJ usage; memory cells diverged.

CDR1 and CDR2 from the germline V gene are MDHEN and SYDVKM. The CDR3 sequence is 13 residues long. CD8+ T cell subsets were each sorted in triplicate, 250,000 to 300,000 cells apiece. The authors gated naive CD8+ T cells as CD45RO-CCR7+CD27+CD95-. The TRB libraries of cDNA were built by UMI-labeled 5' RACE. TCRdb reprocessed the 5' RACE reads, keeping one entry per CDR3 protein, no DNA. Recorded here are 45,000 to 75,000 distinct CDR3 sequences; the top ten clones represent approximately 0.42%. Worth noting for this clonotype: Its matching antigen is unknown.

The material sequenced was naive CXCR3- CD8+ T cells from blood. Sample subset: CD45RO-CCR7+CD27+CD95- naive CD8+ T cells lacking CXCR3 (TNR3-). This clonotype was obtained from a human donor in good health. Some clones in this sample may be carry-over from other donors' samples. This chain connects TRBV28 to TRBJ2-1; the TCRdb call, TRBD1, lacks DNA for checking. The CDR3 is CASSLQGGYEQFF. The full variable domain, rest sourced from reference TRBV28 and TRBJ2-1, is DVKVTQSSRYLVKRTGEKVFLECVQDMDHENMFWYRQDPGLGLRLIYFSYDVKMKEKGDIPEGYSVSREKKERFSLILESASTNQTSMYLCASSLQGGYEQFFGPGTRLTVL.